This note documents a single T cell receptor (beta chain) sequence. Its antigen remains unidentified. This entry is derived from a study of PD-1 blockade in classical Hodgkin lymphoma. Germline CDR1 SGHNT, CDR2 YENEEA. V shed 7 bases and J shed 8 bases, with 15 bases lying between them. This CDR3 region has 13 residues. Patients all relapsed after autologous stem cell transplantation, and there was variation in brentuximab vedotin exposure. The study, taken as a whole, reports: Newly diagnosed patients reportedly had lower baseline TCR diversity than healthy donors.

Profiled with immunoSEQ multiplex PCR; TCRdb holds only in-frame clones, not every one. The sample lists about 58,000 clones; 85% to 95% were seen once. This TCR was recovered from a human donor with classical Hodgkin lymphoma. The chain recombines TRBV11-3 with TRBJ2-1; D remains ambiguous. The source was peripheral blood mononuclear cells (PBMCs), collected before the second cycle of nivolumab. CDR3 DNA sequence: TGTGCCAGCACCGCCAGGCTAGAAGATGAGCAGTTCTTC. It encodes CASTARLEDEQFF.